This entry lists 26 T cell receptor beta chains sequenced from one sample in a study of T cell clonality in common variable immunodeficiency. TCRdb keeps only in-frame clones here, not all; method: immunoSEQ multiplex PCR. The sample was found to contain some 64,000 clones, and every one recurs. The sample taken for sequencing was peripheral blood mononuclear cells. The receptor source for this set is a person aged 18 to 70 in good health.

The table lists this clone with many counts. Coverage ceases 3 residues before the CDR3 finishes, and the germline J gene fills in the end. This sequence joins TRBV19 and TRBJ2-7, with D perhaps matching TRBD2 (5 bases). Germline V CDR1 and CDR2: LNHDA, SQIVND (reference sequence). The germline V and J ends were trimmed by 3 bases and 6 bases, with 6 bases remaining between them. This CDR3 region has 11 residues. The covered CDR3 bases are TGTGCCAGTAGTATCAGCGGCGAG. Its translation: CASSISGE. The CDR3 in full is CASSISGEQYF.

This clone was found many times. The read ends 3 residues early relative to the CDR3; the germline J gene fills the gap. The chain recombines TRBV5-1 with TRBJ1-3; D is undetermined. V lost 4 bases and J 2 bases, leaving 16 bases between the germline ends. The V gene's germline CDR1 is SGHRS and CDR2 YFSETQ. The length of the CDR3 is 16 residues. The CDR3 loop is CASSPTAGVAGNTIYF. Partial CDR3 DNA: TGCGCCAGCAGCCCGACTGCCGGGGTAGCTGGAAACACC.

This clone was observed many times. The sequenced CDR3 bases are TGCAGTGCGGGAGGGGGAGATCAGCCC. This gives the protein CSAGGGDQP. The full CDR3 protein reads CSAGGGDQPQHF. The chain joins TRBV20-1 to TRBJ1-5; TRBD1 might be the D (6 bases). The read finishes 3 residues shy of the CDR3 end, and the germline J gene is used to complete it. Trimming stripped 6 bases from V and 5 bases from J, with 11 bases between. The germline gives CDR1 DFQATT, CDR2 SNEGSKA (reference sequence). CDR3 length equals 12 residues.

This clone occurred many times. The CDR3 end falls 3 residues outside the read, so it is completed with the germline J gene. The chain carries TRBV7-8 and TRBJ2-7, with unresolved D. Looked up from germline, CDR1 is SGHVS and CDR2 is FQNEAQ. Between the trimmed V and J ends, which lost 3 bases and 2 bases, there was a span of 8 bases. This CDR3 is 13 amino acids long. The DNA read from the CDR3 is TGTGCCAGCAGCTTCCCTTCTACCTACGAG. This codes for CASSFPSTYE. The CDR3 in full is CASSFPSTYEQYF.

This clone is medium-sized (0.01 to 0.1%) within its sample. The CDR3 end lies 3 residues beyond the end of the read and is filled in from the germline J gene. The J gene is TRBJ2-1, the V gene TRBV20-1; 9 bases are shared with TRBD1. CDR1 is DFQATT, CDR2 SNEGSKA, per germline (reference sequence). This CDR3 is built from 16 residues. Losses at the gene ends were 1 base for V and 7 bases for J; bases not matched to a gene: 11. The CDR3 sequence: CSARALLDRGENEQFF. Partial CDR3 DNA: TGCAGTGCTAGAGCCCTGCTGGACAGGGGAGAAAATGAG.

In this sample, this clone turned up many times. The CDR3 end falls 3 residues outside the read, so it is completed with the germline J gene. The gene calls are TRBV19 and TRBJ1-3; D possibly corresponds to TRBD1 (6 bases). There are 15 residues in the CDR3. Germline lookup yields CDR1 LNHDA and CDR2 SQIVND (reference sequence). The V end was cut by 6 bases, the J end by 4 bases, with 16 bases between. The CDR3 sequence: CASSKGQLGGNTIYF. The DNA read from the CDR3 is TGTGCCAGTAGCAAGGGACAATTAGGAGGAAACACC.

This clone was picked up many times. The CDR3: CASSIVGQFNQPQHF. The CDR3 bases that were read are TGTGCCAGTAGTATAGTTGGCCAGTTCAATCAGCCC. The chain links TRBV19 to TRBJ1-5; D is undetermined. Read sequence stops 3 residues before the CDR3 end, and the germline J gene provides the missing end. The CDR3 consists of 15 residues. V lost 1 base to trimming and J lost 3 bases, with 10 bases between them. CDR1 and CDR2 from the germline V gene are LNHDA and SQIVND (reference sequence).

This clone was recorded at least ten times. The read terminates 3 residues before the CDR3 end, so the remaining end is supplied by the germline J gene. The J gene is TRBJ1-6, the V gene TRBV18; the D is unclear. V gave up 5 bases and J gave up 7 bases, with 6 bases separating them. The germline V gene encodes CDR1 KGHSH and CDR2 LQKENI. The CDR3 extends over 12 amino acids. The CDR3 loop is CASSFRNSPLHF. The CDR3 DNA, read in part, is TGTGCCAGCTCATTCAGGAATTCACCC.

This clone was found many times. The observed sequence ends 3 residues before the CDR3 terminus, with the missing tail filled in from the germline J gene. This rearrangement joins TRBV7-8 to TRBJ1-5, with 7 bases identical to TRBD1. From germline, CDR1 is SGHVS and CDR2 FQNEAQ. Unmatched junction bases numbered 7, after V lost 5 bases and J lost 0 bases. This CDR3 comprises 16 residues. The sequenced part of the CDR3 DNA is TGTGCCAGCAGCCCTGGGACAGCGTATAGCAATCAGCCC. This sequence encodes CASSPGTAYSNQP. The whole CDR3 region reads CASSPGTAYSNQPQHF.

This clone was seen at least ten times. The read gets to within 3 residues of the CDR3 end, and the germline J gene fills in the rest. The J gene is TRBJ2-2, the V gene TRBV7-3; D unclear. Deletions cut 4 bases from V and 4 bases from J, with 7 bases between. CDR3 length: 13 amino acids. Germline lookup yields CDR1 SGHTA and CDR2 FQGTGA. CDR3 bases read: TGTGCCAGCAGCTCAACCAGCACCGGGGAG. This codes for CASSSTSTGE. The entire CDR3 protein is CASSSTSTGELFF.

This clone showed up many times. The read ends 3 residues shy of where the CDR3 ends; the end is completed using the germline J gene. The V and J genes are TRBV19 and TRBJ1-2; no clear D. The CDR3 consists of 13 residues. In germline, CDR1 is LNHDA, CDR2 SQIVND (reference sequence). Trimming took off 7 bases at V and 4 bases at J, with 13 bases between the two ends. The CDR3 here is CASTSVGPYGYTF. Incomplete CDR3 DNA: TGTGCCAGTACCTCAGTGGGCCCCTATGGC.

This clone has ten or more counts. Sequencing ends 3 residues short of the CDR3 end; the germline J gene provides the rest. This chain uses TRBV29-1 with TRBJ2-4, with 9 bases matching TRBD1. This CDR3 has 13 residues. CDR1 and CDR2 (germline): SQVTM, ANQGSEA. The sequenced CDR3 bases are TGCAGCGTTGAGGGACAGGGTAAAGGTCTT. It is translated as CSVEGQGKGL. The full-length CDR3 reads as CSVEGQGKGLQYF.

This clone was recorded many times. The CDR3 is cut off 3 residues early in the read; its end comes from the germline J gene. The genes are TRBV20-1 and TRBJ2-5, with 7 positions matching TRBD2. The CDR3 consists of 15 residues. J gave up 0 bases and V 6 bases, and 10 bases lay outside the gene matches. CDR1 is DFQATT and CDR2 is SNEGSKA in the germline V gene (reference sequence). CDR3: CSASRLATYQETQYF. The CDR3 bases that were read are TGCAGTGCCTCCCGACTAGCTACGTACCAAGAGACC.

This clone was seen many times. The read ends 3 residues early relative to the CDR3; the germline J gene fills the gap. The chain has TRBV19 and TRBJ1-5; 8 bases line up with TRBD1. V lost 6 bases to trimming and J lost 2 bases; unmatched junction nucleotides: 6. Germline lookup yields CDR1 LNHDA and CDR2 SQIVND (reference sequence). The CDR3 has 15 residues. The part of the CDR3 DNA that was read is TGTGCCAGTAGCGACAGGGGTGCGGGCAATCAGCCC. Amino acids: CASSDRGAGNQP. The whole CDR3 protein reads CASSDRGAGNQPQHF. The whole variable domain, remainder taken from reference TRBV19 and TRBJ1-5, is DGGITQSPKYLFRKEGQNVTLSCEQNLNHDAMYWYRQDPGQGLRLIYYSQIVNDFQKGDIAEGYSVSREKKESFPLTVTSAQKNPTAFYLCASSDRGAGNQPQHFGDGTRLSIL.

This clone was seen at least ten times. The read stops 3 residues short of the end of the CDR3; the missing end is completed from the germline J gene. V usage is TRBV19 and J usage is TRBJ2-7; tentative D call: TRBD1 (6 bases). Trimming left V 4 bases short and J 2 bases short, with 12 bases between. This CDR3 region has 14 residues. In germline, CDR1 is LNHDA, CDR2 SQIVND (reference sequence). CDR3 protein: CASSNRGHTYEQYF. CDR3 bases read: TGTGCCAGTAGTAACCGGGGACACACCTACGAG.

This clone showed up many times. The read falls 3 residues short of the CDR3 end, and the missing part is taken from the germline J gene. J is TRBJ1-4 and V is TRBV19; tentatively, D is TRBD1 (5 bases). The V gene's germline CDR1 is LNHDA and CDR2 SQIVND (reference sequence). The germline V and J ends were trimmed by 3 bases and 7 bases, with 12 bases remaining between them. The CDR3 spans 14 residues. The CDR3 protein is CASSIGQGGEKLFF. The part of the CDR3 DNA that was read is TGTGCCAGTAGTATCGGGCAGGGTGGTGAAAAA. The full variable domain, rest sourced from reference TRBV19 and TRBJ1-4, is DGGITQSPKYLFRKEGQNVTLSCEQNLNHDAMYWYRQDPGQGLRLIYYSQIVNDFQKGDIAEGYSVSREKKESFPLTVTSAQKNPTAFYLCASSIGQGGEKLFFGSGTQLSVL.

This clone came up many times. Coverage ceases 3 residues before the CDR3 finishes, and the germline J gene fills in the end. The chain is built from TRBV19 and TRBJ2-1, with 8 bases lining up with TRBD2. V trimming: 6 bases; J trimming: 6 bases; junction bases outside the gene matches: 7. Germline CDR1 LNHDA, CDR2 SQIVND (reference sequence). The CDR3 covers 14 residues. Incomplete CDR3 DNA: TGTGCCAGTAGCTCCGGGCGGGAGGTCAATGAG. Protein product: CASSSGREVNE. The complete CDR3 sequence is CASSSGREVNEQFF.

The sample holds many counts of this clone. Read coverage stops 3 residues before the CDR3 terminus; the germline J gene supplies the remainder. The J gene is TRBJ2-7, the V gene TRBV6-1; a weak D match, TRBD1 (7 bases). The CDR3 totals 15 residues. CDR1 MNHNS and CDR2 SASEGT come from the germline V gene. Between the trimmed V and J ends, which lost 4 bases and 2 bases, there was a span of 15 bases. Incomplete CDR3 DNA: TGTGCCAGCAGTGCGGAGGGACAGAAGACCTACGAG. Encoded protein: CASSAEGQKTYE. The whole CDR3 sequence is CASSAEGQKTYEQYF.

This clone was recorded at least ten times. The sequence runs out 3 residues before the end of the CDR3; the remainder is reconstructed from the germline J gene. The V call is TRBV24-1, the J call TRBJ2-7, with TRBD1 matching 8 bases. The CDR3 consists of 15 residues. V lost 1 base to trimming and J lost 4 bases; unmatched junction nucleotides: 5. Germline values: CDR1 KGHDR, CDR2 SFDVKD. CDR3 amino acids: CATSDFPRGHYEQYF. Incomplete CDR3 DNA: TGTGCCACCAGTGATTTCCCCAGGGGGCATTACGAG.

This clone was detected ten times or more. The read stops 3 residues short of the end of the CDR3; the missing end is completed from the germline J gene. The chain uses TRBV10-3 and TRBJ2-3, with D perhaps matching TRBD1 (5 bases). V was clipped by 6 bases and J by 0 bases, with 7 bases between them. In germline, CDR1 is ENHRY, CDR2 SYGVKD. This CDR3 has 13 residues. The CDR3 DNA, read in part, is TGTGCCATCAGGACAGTAAGCACAGATACG. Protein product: CAIRTVSTDT. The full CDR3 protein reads CAIRTVSTDTQYF.

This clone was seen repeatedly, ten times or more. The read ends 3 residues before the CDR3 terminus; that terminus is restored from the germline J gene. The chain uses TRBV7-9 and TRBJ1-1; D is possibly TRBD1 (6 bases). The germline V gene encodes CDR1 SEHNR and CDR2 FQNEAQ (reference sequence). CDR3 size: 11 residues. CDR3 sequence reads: CASSFGTEAFF. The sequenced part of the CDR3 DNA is TGTGCCAGCAGCTTCGGGACAGAA.

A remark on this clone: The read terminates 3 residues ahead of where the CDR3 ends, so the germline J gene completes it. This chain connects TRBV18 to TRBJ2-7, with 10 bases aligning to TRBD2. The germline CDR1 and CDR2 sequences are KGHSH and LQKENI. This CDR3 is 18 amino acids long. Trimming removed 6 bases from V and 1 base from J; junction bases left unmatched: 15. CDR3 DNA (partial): TGTGCCAGCTCTCCCAGGTATTCTGGTAGCGGGAGGTCCTACGAG. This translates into CASSPRYSGSGRSYE. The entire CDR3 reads CASSPRYSGSGRSYEQYF.

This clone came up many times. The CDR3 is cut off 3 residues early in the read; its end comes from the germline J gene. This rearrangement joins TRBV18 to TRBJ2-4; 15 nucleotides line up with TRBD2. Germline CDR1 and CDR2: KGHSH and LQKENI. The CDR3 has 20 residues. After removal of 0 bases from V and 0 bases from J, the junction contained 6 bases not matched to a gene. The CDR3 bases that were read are TGTGCCAGCTCACCACCCGGGACTAGCGGGGGGCGTCTAGCCAAAAACATT. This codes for CASSPPGTSGGRLAKNI. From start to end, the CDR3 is CASSPPGTSGGRLAKNIQYF.

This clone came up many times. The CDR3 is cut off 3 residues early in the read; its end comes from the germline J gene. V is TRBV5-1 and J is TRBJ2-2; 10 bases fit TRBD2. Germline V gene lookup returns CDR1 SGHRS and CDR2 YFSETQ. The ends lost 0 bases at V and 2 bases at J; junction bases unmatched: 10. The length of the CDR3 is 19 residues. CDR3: CASSLAVLAGGRNTGELFF. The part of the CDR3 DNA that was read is TGCGCCAGCAGCTTGGCCGTTTTAGCGGGGGGAAGAAACACCGGGGAG. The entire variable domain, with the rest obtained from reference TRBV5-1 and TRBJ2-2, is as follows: KAGVTQTPRYLIKTRGQQVTLSCSPISGHRSVSWYQQTPGQGLQFLFEYFSETQRNKGNFPGRFSGRQFSNSRSEMNVSTLELGDSALYLCASSLAVLAGGRNTGELFFGEGSRLTVL.

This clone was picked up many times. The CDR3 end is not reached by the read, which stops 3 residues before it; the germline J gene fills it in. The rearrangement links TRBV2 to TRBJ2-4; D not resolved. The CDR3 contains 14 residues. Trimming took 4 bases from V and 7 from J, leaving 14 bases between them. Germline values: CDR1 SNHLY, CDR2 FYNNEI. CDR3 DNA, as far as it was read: TGTGCCAGCAGTGGCGGTTCATTCCTGAACATT. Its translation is CASSGGSFLNI. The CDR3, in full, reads CASSGGSFLNIQYF.

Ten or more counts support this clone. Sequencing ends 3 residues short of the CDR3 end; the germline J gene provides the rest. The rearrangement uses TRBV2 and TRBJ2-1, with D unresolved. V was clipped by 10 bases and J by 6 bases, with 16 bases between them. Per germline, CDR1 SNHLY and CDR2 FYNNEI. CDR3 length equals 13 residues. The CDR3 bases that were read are TGTGCCACCTCGGTCCTCGTTCGCAATGAG. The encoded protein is CATSVLVRNE. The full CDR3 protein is CATSVLVRNEQFF.